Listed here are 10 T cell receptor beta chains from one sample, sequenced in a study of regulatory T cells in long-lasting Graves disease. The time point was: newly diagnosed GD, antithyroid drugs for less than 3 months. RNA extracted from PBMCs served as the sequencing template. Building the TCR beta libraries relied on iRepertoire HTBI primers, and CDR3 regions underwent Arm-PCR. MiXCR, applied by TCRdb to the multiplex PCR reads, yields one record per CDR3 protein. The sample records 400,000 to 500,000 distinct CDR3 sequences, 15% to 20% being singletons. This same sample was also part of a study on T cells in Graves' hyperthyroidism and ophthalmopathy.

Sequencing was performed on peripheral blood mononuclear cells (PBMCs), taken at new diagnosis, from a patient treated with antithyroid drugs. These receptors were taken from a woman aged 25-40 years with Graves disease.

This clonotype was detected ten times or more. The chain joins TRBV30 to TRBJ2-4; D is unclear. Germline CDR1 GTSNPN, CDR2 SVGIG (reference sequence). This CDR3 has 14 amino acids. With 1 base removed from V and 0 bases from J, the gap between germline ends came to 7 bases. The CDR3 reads CAWSEVPAKNIQYF. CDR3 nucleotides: TGTGCCTGGAGTGAGGTTCCAGCCAAAAACATTCAGTACTTC.

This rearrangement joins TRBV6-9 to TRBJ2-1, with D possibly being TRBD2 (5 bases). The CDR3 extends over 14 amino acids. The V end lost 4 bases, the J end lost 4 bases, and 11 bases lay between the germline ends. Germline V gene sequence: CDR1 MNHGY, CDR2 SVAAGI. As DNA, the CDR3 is TGTGCCAGCAGTTTACCCCGGAGGTACAATGAGCAGTTCTTC. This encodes CASSLPRRYNEQFF.

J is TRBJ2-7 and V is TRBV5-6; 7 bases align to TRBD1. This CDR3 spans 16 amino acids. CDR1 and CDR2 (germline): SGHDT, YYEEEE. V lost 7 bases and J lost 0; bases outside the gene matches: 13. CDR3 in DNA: TGTGCCAGCGGAGAGCCGGGACAGTTGAGCTCCTACGAGCAGTACTTC. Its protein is CASGEPGQLSSYEQYF.

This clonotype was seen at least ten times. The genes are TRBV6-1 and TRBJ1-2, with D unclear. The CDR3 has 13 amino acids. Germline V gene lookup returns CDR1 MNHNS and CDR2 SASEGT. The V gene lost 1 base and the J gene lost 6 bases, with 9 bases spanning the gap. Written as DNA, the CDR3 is TGTGCCAGCAGTGAAGTCGGGAGGCATGGCTACACCTTC. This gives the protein CASSEVGRHGYTF.

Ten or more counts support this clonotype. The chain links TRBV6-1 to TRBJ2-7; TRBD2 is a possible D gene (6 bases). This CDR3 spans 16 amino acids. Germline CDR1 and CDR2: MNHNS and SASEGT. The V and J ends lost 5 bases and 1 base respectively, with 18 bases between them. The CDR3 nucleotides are TGTGCCAGCAGTACCGGGAGTCGTGCGGTATCCTACGAGCAGTACTTC. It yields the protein CASSTGSRAVSYEQYF.

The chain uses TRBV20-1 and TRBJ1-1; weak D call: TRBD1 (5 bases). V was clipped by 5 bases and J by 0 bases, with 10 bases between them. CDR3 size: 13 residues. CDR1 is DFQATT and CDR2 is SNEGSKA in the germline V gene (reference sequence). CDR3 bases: TGCAGTGCTCCGGGACCGTTGAACACTGAAGCTTTCTTT. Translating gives CSAPGPLNTEAFF.

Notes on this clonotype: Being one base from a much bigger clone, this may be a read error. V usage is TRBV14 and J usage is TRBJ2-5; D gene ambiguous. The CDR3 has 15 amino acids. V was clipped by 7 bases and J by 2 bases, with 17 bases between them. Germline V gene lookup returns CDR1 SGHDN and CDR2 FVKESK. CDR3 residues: CASNREPGRQETQYF. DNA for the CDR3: TGTGCCAGCAACCGAGAGCCCGGACGTCAAGAGACCCAGTACTTC. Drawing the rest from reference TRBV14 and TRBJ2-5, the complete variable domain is EAGVTQFPSHSVIEKGQTVTLRCDPISGHDNLYWYRRVMGKEIKFLLHFVKESKQDESGMPNNRFLAERTGGTYSTLKVQPAELEDSGVYFCASNREPGRQETQYFGPGTRLLVL.

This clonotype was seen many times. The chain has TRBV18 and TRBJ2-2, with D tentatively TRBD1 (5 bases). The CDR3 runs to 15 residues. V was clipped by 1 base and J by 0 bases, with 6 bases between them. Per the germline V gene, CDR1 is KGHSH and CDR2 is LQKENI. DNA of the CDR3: TGTGCCAGCTCACCACAGGGGCCGAACACCGGGGAGCTGTTTTTT. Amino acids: CASSPQGPNTGELFF.

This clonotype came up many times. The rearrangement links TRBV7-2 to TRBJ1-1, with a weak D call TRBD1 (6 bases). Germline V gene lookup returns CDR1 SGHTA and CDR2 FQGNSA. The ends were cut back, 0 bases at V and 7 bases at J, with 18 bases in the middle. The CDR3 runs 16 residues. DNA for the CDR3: TGTGCCAGCAGCTTAGCCGGCGGGGGGCGACTGTATGAAGCTTTCTTT. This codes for CASSLAGGGRLYEAFF.

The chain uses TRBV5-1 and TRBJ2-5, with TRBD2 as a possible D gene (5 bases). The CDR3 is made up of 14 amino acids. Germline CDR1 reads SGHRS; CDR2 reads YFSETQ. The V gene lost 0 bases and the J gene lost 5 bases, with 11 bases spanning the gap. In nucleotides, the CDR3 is TGCGCCAGCAGCTTGGGCGGGCATTTGGAGACCCAGTACTTC. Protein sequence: CASSLGGHLETQYF.